This T cell receptor beta chain is from a study of T cell responses to AZD1222 COVID-19 vaccine. About the research overall: Doses given second, at about 4 or about 12 weeks, were pooled.

Regarding the study as a whole: Unmutated variant regions are reportedly the target of nearly half of TCRs that are spike-specific. Baseline seropositivity characterized only a handful of AZD1222 recipients. The donor cohort was predominantly white British with a female majority, and clonal diversity may have been underestimated.

From germline, CDR1 is SGHRS and CDR2 YFSETQ. V dropped 4 bases and J dropped 0 bases, with 13 bases sitting between them. The CDR3 covers 15 residues. A note on this clone: Its antigen is unknown.

Clones were sequenced by immunoSEQ multiplex PCR, and TCRdb holds only the in-frame ones, with some missing. The sample carries about 140,000 clones, roughly 90% recorded once. The specimen was peripheral blood, collected on day 0 of AZD1222 vaccination. The gene calls are TRBV5-1 and TRBJ1-1; D is uncertain. The source of this sequence is an adult in good health. The CDR3 nucleotides are TGCGCCAGCAGCCTAATGACTGTAATGAACACTGAAGCTTTCTTT. It codes for CASSLMTVMNTEAFF.